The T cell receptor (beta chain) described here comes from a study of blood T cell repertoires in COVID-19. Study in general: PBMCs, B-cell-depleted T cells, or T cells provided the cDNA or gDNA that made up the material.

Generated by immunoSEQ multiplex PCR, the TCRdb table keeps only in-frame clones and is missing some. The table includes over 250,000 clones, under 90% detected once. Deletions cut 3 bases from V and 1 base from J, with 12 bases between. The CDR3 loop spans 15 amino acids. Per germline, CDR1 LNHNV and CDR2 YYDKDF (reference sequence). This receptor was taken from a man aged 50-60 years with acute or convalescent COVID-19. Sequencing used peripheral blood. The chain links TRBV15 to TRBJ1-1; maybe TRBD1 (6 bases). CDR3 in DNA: TGTGCCACCAGCAGGAAGGGGGGGGCGAACACTGAAGCTTTCTTT. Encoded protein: CATSRKGGANTEAFF.